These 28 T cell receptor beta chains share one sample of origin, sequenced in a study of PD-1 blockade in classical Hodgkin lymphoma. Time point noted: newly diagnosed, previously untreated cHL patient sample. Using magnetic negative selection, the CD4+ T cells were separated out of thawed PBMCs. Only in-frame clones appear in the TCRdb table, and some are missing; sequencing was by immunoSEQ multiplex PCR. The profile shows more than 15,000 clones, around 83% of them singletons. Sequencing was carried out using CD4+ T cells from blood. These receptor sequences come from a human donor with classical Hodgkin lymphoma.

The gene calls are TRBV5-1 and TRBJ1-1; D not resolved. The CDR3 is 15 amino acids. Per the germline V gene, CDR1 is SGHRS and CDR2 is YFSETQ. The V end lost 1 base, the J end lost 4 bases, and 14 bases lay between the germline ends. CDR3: CASSLLGDRRTEAFF. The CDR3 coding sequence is TGCGCCAGCAGCTTGTTGGGCGACCGCCGCACTGAAGCTTTCTTT.

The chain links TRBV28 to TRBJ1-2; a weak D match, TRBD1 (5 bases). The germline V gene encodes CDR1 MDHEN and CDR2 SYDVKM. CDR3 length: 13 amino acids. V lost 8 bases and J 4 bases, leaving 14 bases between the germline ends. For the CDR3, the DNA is TGTGCCAGCGAGGGTCAGGGATCCTATGGCTACACCTTC. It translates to CASEGQGSYGYTF.

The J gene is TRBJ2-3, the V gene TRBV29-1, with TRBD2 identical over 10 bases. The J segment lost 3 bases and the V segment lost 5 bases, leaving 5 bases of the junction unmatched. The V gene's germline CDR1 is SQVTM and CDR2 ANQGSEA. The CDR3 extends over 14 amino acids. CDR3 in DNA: TGCAGCGTTCGACCTAGCGGGAGAACAGATACGCAGTATTTT. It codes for CSVRPSGRTDTQYF.

The CDR3 here is CASSLHANEKLFF. The CDR3 nucleotides read TGTGCCAGCAGTTTGCATGCGAATGAAAAACTGTTTTTT. This sequence joins TRBV6-5 and TRBJ1-4, with unresolved D. Germline CDR1 MNHEY, CDR2 SVGAGI. Trimming cost V 4 bases and J 5 bases, with 8 bases left between them. The CDR3 is made up of 13 amino acids.

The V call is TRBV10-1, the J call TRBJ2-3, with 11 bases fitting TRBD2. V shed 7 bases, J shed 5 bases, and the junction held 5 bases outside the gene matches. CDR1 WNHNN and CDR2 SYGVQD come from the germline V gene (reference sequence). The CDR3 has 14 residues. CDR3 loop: CASKGTSGGDTQYF. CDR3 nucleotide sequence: TGCGCCAGCAAGGGGACTAGCGGAGGAGATACGCAGTATTTT.

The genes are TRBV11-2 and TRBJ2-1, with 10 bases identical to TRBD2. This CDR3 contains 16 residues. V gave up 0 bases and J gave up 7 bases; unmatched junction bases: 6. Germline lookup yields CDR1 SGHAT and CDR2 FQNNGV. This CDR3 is CASSLESSGSGNEQFF. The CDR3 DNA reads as TGTGCCAGCAGCTTAGAATCTAGCGGGAGTGGAAATGAGCAGTTCTTC.

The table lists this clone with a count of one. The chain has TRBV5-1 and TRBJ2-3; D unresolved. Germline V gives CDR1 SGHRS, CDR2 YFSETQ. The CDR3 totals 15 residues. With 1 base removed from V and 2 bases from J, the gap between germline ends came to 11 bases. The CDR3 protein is CASSLLSRTTDTQYF. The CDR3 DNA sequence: TGCGCCAGCAGCTTGCTTTCCCGTACCACAGATACGCAGTATTTT.

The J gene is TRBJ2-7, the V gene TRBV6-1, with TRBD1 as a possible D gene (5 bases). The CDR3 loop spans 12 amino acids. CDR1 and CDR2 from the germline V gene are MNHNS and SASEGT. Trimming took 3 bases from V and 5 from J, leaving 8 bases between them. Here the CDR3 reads CASSDDRNEQYF. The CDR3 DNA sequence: TGTGCCAGCAGTGACGACAGAAACGAGCAGTACTTC.

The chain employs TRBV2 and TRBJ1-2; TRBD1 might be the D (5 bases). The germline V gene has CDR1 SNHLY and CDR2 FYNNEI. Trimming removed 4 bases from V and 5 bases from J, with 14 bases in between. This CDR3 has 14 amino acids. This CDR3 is CASSVTEGLYGYTF. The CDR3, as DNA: TGTGCCAGCAGTGTGACAGAGGGCTTATATGGCTACACCTTC.

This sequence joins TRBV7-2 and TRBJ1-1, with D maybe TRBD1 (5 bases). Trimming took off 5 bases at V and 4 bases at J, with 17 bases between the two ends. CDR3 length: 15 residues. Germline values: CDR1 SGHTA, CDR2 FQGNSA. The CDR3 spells CASSEDLGGSTEAFF. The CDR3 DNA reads TGTGCCAGCAGCGAGGATTTGGGGGGGTCCACTGAAGCTTTCTTT.

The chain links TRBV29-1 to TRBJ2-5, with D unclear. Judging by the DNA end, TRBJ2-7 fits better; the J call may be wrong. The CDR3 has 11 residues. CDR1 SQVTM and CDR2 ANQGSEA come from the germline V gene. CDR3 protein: CSDAVGYEQYF. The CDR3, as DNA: TGCAGCGACGCCGTAGGCTACGAGCAGTACTTC.

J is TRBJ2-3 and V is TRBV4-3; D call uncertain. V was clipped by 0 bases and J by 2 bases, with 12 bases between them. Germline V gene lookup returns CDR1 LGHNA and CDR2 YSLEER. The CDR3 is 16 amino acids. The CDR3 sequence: CASSQDFRQDTDTQYF. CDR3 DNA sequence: TGCGCCAGCAGCCAAGATTTTAGGCAGGACACAGATACGCAGTATTTT.

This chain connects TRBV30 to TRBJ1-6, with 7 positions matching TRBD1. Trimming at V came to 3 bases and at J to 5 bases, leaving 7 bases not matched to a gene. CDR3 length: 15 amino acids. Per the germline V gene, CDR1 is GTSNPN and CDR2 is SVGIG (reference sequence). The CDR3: CAWRILDRDNSPLHF. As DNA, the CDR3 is TGTGCCTGGAGAATACTCGACAGGGATAATTCACCCCTCCACTTT.

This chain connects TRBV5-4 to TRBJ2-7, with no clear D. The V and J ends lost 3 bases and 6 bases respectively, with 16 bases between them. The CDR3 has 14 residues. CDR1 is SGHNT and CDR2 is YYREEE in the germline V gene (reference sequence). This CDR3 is CASSSGLYRGEQYF. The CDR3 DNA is TGTGCCAGCAGCTCCGGGCTATACCGCGGCGAGCAGTACTTC.

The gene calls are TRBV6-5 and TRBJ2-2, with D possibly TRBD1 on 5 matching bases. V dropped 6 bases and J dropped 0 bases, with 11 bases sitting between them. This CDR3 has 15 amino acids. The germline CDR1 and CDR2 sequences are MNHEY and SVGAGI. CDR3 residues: CASRQGLTNTGELFF. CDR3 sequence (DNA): TGTGCCAGCAGGCAGGGATTAACGAACACCGGGGAGCTGTTTTTT.

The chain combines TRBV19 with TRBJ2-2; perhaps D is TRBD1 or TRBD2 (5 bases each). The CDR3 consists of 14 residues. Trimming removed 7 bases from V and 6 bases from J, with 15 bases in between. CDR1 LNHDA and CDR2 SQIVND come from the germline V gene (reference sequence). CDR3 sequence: CASTEGLSAGELFF. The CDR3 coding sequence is TGTGCCAGTACCGAGGGGCTTTCGGCCGGGGAGCTGTTTTTT.

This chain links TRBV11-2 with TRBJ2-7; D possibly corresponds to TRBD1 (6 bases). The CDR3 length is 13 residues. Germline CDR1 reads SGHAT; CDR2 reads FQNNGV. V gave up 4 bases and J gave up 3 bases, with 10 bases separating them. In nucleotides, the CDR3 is TGTGCCAGCAGCTCCGGACAGAGCTACGAGCAGTACTTC. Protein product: CASSSGQSYEQYF.

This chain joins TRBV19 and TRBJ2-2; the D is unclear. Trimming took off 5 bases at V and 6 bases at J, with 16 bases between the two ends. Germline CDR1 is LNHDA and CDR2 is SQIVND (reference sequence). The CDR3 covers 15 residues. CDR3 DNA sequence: TGTGCCAGTAGTCCGAGGCCAGGCTCGGCCGGGGAGCTGTTTTTT. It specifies CASSPRPGSAGELFF.

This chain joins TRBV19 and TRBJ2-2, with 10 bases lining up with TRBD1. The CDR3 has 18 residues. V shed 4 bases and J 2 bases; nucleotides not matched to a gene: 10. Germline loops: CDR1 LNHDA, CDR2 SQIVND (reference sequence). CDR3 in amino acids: CASSTTLTGGSNTGELFF. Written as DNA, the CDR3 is TGTGCCAGTAGTACAACCTTGACAGGGGGCTCTAACACCGGGGAGCTGTTTTTT.

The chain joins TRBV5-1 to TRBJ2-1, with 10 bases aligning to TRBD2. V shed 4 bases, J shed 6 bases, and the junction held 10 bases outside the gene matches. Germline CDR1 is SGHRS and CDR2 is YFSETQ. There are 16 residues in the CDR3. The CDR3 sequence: CASSPLGSGRINEQFF. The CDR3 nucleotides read TGCGCCAGCAGCCCGCTGGGTAGCGGGAGGATCAATGAGCAGTTCTTC.

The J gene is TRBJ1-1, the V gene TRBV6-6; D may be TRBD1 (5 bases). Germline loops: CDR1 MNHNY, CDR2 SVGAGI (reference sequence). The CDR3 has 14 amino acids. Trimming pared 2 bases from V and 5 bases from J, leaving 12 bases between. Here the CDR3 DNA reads TGTGCCAGCAGTTACAAAAGGGGAGAAACTGAAGCTTTCTTT. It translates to CASSYKRGETEAFF.

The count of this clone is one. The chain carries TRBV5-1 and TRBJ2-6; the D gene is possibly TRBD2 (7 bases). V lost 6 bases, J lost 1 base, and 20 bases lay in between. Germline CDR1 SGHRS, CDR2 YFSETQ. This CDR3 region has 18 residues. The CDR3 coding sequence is TGCGCCAGCATTTTACAGGGAGGGTTCGTGTCTGGGGCCAACGTCCTGACTTTC. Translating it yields CASILQGGFVSGANVLTF.

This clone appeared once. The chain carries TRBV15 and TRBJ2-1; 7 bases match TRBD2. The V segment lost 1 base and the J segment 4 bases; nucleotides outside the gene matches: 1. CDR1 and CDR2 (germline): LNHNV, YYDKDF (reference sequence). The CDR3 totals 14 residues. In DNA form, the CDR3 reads TGTGCCACCAGCAGAGTGCGGGGGTACAATGAGCAGTTCTTC. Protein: CATSRVRGYNEQFF.

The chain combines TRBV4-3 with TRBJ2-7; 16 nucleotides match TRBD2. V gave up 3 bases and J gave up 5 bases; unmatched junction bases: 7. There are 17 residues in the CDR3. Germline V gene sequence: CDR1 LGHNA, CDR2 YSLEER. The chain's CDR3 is CASSQTGTSGRANEQYF. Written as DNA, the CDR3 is TGCGCCAGCAGCCAGACCGGGACTAGCGGGAGGGCAAACGAGCAGTACTTC.

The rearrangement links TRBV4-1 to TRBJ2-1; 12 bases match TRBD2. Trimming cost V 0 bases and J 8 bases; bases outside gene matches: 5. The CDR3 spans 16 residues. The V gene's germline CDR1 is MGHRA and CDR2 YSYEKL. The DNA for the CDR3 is TGCGCCAGCAGCCAAGATCGACTAGCGGGAGTAGATGAGCAGTTCTTC. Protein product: CASSQDRLAGVDEQFF.

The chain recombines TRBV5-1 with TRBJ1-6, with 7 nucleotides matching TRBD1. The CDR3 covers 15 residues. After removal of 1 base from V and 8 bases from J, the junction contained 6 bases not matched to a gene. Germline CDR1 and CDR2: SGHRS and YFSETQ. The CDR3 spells CASSLRQGYDSPLHF. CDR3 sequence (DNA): TGCGCCAGCAGCTTGCGACAGGGTTACGATTCACCCCTCCACTTT.

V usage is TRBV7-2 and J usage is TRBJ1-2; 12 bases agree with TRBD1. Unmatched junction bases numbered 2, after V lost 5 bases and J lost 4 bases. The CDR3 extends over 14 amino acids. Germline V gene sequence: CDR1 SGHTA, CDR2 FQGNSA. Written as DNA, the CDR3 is TGTGCCAGCAGCCCGGGACAGGGGGCCTATGGCTACACCTTC. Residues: CASSPGQGAYGYTF.

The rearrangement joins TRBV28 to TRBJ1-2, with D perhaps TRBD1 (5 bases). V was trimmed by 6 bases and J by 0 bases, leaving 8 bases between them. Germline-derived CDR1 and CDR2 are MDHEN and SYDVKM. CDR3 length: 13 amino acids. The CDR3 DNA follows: TGTGCCAGCAGCAGGGCCTCTAACTATGGCTACACCTTC. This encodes CASSRASNYGYTF.